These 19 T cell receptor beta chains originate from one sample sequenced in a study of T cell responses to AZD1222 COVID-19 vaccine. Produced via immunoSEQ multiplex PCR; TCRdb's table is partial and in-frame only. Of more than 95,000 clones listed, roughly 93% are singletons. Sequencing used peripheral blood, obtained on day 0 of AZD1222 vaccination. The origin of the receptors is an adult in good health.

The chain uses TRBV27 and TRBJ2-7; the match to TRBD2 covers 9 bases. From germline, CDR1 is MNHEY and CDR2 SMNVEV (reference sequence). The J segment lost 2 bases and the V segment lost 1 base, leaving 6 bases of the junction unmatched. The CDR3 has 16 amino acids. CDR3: CASSLYATSGTYEQYF. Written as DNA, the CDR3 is TGTGCCAGCAGTTTATACGCGACTAGCGGAACCTACGAGCAGTACTTC.

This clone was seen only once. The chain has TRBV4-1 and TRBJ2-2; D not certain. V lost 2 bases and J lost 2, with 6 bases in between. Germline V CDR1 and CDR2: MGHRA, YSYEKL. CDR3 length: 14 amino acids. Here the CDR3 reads CASSQSHNTGELFF. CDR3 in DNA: TGCGCCAGCAGCCAATCCCATAACACCGGGGAGCTGTTTTTT.

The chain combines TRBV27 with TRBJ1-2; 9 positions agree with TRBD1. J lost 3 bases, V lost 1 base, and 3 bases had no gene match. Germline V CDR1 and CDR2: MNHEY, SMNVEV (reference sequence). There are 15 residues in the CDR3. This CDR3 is CASSLWGTGYYGYTF. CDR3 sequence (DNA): TGTGCCAGCAGTTTATGGGGGACAGGGTACTATGGCTACACCTTC.

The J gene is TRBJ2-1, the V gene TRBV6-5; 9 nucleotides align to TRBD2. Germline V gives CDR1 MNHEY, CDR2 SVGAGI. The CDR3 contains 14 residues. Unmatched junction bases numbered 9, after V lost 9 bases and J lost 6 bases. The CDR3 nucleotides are TGTGCCAGTACCTCCGGGACTAGCCTCAATGAGCAGTTCTTC. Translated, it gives CASTSGTSLNEQFF.

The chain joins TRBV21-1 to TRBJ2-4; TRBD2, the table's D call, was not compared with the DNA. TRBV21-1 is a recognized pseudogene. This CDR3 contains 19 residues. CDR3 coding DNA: TGTGCCAGCAGCAAAGGGATCGGGGGGGACAGAAAAGCCAAAAACATTCAGTACTTC. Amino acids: CASSKGIGGDRKAKNIQYF.

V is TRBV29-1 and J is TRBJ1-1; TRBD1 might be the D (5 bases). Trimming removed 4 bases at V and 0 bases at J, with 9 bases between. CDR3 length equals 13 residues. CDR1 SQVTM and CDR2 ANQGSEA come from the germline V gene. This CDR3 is CSVAGRMNTEAFF. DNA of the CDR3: TGCAGCGTTGCGGGACGGATGAACACTGAAGCTTTCTTT.

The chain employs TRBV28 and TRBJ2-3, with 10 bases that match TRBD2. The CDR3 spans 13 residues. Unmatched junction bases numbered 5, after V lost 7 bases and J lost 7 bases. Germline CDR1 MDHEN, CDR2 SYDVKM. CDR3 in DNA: TGTGCCAGCACCGGGACTAGCGTCAATACGCAGTATTTT. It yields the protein CASTGTSVNTQYF.

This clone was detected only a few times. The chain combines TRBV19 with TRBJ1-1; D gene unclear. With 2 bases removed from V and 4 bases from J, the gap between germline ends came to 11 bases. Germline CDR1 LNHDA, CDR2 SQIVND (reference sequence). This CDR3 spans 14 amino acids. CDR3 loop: CASSIYYSVTEAFF. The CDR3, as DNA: TGTGCCAGTAGTATATACTACAGTGTCACTGAAGCTTTCTTT. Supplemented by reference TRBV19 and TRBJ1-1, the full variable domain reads DGGITQSPKYLFRKEGQNVTLSCEQNLNHDAMYWYRQDPGQGLRLIYYSQIVNDFQKGDIAEGYSVSREKKESFPLTVTSAQKNPTAFYLCASSIYYSVTEAFFGQGTRLTVV.

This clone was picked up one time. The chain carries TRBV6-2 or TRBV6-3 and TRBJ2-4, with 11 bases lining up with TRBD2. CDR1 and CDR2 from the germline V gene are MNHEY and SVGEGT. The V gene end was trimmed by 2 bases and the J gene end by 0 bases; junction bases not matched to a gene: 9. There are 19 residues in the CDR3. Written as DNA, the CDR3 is TGTGCCAGCAGTTACCCTACAACTAGCGGGAGAGGAGCCAAAAACATTCAGTACTTC. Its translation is CASSYPTTSGRGAKNIQYF.

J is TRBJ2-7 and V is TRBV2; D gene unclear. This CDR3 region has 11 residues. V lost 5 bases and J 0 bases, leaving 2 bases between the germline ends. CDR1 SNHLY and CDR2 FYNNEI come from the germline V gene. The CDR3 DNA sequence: TGTGCCAGCAGTAACTCCTACGAGCAGTACTTC. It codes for CASSNSYEQYF.

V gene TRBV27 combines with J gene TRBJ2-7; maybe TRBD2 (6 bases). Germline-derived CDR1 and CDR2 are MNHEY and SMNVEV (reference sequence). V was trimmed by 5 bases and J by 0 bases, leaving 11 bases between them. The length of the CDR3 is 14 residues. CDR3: CASSRTTFSYEQYF. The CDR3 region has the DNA TGTGCCAGCAGTAGGACTACCTTCTCCTACGAGCAGTACTTC.

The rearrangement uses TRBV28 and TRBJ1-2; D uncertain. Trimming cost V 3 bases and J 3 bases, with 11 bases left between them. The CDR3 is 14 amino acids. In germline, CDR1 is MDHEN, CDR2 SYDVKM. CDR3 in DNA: TGTGCCAGCAGTTTGGCGGGGATCCACTATGGCTACACCTTC. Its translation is CASSLAGIHYGYTF.

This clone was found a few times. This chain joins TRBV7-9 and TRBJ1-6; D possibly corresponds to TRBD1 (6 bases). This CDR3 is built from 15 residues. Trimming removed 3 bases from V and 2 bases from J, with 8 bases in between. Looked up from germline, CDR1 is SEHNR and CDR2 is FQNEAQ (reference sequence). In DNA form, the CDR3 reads TGTGCCAGCAGCTTGCAGGGGCCCTATAATTCACCCCTCCACTTT. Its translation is CASSLQGPYNSPLHF.

CDR3 coding DNA: TGTGCCTGGAGTCGGGATAGCAATCAGCCCCAGCATTTT. Residues: CAWSRDSNQPQHF. The chain is built from TRBV30 and TRBJ1-5; D not resolved. Trimming stripped 2 bases from V and 0 bases from J, with 5 bases between. The germline V gene has CDR1 GTSNPN and CDR2 SVGIG (reference sequence). CDR3 length: 13 residues.

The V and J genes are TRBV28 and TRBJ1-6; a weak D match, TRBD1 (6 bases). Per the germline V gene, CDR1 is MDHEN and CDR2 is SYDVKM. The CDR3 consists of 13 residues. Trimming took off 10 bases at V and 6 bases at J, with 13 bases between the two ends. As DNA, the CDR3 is TGTGCCACCAGGGGTCAGACTAATTCACCCCTCCACTTT. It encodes CATRGQTNSPLHF.

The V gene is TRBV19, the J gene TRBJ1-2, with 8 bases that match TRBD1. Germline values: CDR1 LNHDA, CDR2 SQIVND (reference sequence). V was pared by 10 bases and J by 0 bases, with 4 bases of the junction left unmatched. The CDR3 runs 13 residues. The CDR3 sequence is CATKDRANYGYTF. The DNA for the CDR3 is TGTGCCACTAAGGACAGGGCTAACTATGGCTACACCTTC.

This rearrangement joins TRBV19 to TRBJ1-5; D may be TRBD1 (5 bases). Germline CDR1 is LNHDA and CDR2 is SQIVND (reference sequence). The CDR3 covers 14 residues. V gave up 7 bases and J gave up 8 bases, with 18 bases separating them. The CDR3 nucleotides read TGTGCCAGTACCTCGGGGCAGAATGTGAAGCCCCAGCATTTT. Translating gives CASTSGQNVKPQHF.

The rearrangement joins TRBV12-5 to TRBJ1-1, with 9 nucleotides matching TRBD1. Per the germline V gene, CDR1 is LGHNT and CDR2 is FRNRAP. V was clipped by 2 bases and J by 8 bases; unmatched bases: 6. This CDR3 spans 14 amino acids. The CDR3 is CASGLKETGGEAFF. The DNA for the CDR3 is TGTGCTAGTGGTTTGAAGGAGACAGGGGGAGAAGCTTTCTTT.

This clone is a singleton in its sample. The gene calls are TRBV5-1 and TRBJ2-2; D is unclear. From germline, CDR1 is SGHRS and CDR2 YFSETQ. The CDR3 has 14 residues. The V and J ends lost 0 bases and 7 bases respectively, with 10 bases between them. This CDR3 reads CASSLGPLGGELFF. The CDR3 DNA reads TGCGCCAGCAGCTTGGGACCCTTGGGCGGGGAGCTGTTTTTT.